The 11 T cell receptor beta chains presented below share a single source sample, sequenced in a study of cytomegalovirus exposure and HLA in healthy donors. Primers: 60 Vbeta forward and 13 Jbeta reverse. The data were produced by immunoSEQ multiplex PCR, yet TCRdb's version contains in-frame clones alone and is incomplete. The repertoire has approximately 35,000 clones, roughly 88% of them found once; the top ten carry approximately 4%. Sequenced input: PBMCs. These TCRs come from a woman aged 18-29 years in good health and CMV-seronegative.

The rearrangement uses TRBV6-5 and TRBJ2-7, with 7 bases fitting TRBD2. Germline V gene lookup returns CDR1 MNHEY and CDR2 SVGAGI. The junction had 7 bases not matched to a gene; V was cut back by 2 bases and J by 3 bases. This CDR3 has 15 residues. CDR3 nucleotide sequence: TGTGCCAGCAGTTACAACCAGCGGGGTAACTACGAGCAGTACTTC. Residues: CASSYNQRGNYEQYF.

This sequence joins TRBV6-1 and TRBJ1-6, with D unclear. The CDR3 sequence is 11 residues long. The V end lost 7 bases, the J end lost 14 bases, and 12 bases lay between the germline ends. Germline lookup yields CDR1 MNHNS and CDR2 SASEGT. In DNA, the CDR3 is TGTGCCAGCAACCAAATCGGGTCCCTCCACTTT. Encoded protein: CASNQIGSLHF.

The V call is TRBV6-5, the J call TRBJ1-1, with D possibly being TRBD1 (5 bases). CDR1 is MNHEY, CDR2 SVGAGI, per germline. Trimming took off 2 bases at V and 1 base at J, with 14 bases between the two ends. The CDR3 has 16 residues. The CDR3 region is CASSYVLGAPNTEAFF. CDR3 sequence (DNA): TGTGCCAGCAGTTACGTCCTAGGGGCCCCGAACACTGAAGCTTTCTTT.

With regard to this clone: The junction and the germline gene differ at one end; a read error may be behind it. The chain links TRBV18 to TRBJ1-6, with 7 bases lining up with TRBD1. The CDR3 runs 16 residues. The germline V gene encodes CDR1 KGHSH and CDR2 LQKENI. The CDR3 sequence: CASSLDRATYNSPLNF. CDR3 coding DNA: TGTGCCAGCTCCCTCGACAGGGCAACCTATAATTCACCCCTCAACTTT.

With regard to this clone: An end of the junction does not agree with germline; a read error may underlie this. This CDR3 reads CASSPDNYGYPF. As DNA, the CDR3 is TGTGCCAGCAGCCCGGACAACTATGGCTACCCCTTC. This chain joins TRBV9 and TRBJ1-2; D is possibly TRBD1 (5 bases). The CDR3 totals 12 residues. Germline assignment: CDR1 SGDLS and CDR2 YYNGEE.

V usage is TRBV5-4 and J usage is TRBJ2-7; 8 nucleotides align to TRBD2. This CDR3 is built from 14 residues. Germline lookup yields CDR1 SGHNT and CDR2 YYREEE (reference sequence). With V trimmed by 2 bases and J by 2 bases, 3 bases remained unmatched. In DNA, the CDR3 is TGTGCCAGCAGCTTTAGCGGGACTACCTACGAGCAGTACTTC. Its protein is CASSFSGTTYEQYF.

This clone was observed a single time. The rearrangement uses TRBV9 and TRBJ1-2; the D gene is possibly TRBD1 (6 bases). CDR1 and CDR2 (germline): SGDLS, YYNGEE. The CDR3 has 13 amino acids. Trimming shortened V by 5 bases and J by 6 bases, and 14 bases separated the two germline ends. CDR3 loop: CASRNRESDGYTF. The CDR3 DNA reads TGTGCCAGCAGAAACAGGGAGTCGGATGGCTACACCTTC.

The J gene is TRBJ1-1, the V gene TRBV5-1; D gene ambiguous. The CDR3 is 14 amino acids. V was clipped by 2 bases and J by 4 bases, with 12 bases between them. Germline V gives CDR1 SGHRS, CDR2 YFSETQ. The CDR3 sequence: CASSLSQRSTEAFF. The DNA for the CDR3 is TGCGCCAGCAGCTTATCTCAACGGAGCACTGAAGCTTTCTTT.

This clone was picked up one time. V gene TRBV27 combines with J gene TRBJ1-2; tentatively, D is TRBD1 (6 bases). The V end was cut by 4 bases, the J end by 0 bases, with 15 bases between. CDR1 is MNHEY and CDR2 is SMNVEV in the germline V gene (reference sequence). The CDR3 is made up of 16 amino acids. The CDR3 here is CASSSYSGEANYGYTF. The DNA for the CDR3 is TGTGCCAGCAGTTCCTACTCAGGGGAAGCTAACTATGGCTACACCTTC.

V usage is TRBV4-3 and J usage is TRBJ1-1, with D maybe TRBD1 (5 bases). The ends were cut back, 0 bases at V and 0 bases at J, with 8 bases in the middle. The germline gives CDR1 LGHNA, CDR2 YSLEER. CDR3 length equals 15 residues. The CDR3 sequence is CASSQDRGVNTEAFF. DNA for the CDR3: TGCGCCAGCAGCCAAGATCGGGGGGTGAACACTGAAGCTTTCTTT.

The chain links TRBV6-5 to TRBJ2-3; D ambiguous. Germline loops: CDR1 MNHEY, CDR2 SVGAGI. CDR3 length: 14 amino acids. Trimming left V 0 bases short and J 0 bases short, with 4 bases between. CDR3 loop: CASSYSTSTDTQYF. CDR3 DNA sequence: TGTGCCAGCAGTTACTCTACTAGCACAGATACGCAGTATTTT.